The clone carrying this T cell receptor beta chain ranks as medium-sized. The sample comes from a study of T and B cells in COVID-19 patients. Each TRB amplification used 250-500 ng of genomic DNA from blood. V was clipped by 2 bases and J by 9 bases, with 11 bases between them. This CDR3 has 13 amino acids. The germline gives CDR1 MNHEY, CDR2 SMNVEV (reference sequence). BIOMED2 TRB-A/B primer pools were used in multiplex TRB PCR. TCRdb fed the multiplex PCR reads into MiXCR, producing one record per CDR3 protein. The sample records 13,000 or so distinct CDR3 sequences, roughly 25% being singletons. The source is a human donor who had recovered from COVID-19. The sequenced material came from blood. The chain couples TRBV27 to TRBJ2-1; D uncertain. In DNA form, the CDR3 reads TGTGCCAGCAGTTTAGGTCCCCCCAGTGAGCAGTTCTTC. Protein sequence: CASSLGPPSEQFF.